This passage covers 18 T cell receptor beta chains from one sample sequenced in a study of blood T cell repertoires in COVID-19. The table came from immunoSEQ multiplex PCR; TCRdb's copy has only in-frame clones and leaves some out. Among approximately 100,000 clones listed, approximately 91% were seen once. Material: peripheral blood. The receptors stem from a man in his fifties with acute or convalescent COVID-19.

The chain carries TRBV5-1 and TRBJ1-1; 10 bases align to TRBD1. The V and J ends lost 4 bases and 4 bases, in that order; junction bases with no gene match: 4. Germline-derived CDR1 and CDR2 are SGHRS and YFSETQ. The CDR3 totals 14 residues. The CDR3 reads CASSTGQGGTEAFF. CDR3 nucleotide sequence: TGCGCCAGCAGCACCGGACAGGGGGGCACTGAAGCTTTCTTT.

CDR3 in amino acids: CASSLGAGREQYF. In DNA, the CDR3 is TGTGCCAGCAGTTTGGGAGCGGGGCGCGAGCAGTACTTC. J is TRBJ2-7 and V is TRBV12-3 or TRBV12-4; 7 nucleotides line up with TRBD2. J was trimmed by 6 bases and V by 3 bases; bases with no gene match: 5. The CDR3 spans 13 residues.

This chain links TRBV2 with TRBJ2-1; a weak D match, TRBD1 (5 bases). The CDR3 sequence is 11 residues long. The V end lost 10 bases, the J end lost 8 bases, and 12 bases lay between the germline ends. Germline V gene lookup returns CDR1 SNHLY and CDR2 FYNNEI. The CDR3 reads CATGREYEQFF. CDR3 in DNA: TGTGCCACCGGCAGGGAATATGAGCAGTTCTTC.

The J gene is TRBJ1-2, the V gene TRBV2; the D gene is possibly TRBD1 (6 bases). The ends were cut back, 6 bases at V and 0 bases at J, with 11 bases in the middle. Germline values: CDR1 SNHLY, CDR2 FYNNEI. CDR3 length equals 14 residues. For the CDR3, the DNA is TGTGCCAGCAGGGGGACACCTACTAACTATGGCTACACCTTC. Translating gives CASRGTPTNYGYTF.

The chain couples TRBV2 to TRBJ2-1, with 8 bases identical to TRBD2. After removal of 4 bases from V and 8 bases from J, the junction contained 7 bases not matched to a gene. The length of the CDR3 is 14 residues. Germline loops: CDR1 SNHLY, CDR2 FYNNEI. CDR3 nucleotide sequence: TGTGCCAGCAGTGTCGCGGGGGGCATCTATGAGCAGTTCTTC. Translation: CASSVAGGIYEQFF. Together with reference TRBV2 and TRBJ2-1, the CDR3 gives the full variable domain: EPEVTQTPSHQVTQMGQEVILRCVPISNHLYFYWYRQILGQKVEFLVSFYNNEISEKSEIFDDQFSVERPDGSNFTLKIRSTKLEDSAMYFCASSVAGGIYEQFFGPGTRLTVL.

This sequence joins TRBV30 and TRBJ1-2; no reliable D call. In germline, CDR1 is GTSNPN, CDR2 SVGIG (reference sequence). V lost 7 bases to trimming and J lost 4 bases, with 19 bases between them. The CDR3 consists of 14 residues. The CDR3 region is CASSSLQISYGYTF. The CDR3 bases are TGTGCCTCTAGTTCCCTCCAGATTAGCTATGGCTACACCTTC.

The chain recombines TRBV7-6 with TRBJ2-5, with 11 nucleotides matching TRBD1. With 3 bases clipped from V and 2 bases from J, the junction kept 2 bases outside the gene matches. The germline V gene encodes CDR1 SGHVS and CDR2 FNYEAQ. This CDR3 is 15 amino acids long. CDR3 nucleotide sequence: TGTGCCAGCAGCTTGGGGACAGGGGGACAAGAGACCCAGTACTTC. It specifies CASSLGTGGQETQYF. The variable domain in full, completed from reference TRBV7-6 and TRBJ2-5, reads GAGVSQSPRYKVTKRGQDVALRCDPISGHVSLYWYRQALGQGPEFLTYFNYEAQQDKSGLPNDRFSAERPEGSISTLTIQRTEQRDSAMYRCASSLGTGGQETQYFGPGTRLLVL.

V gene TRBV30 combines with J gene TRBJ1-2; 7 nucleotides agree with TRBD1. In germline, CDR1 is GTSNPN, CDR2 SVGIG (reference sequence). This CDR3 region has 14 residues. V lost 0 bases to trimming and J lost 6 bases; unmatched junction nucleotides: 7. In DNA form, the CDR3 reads TGTGCCTGGAGTGTAACGGGACAGCTCCATGGCTACACCTTC. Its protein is CAWSVTGQLHGYTF.

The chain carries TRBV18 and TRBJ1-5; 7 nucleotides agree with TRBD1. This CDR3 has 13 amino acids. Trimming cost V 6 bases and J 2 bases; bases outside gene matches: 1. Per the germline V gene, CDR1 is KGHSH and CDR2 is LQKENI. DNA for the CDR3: TGTGCCAGCTCCCAGGGGGGCAATCAGCCCCAGCATTTT. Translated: CASSQGGNQPQHF.

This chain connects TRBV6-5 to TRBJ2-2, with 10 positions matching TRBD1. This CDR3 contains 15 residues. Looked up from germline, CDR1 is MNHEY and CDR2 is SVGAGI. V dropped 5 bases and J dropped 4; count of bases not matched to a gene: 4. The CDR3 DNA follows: TGTGCCAGCAGTAGTGGACAGGGGGGCACCGGGGAGCTGTTTTTT. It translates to CASSSGQGGTGELFF.

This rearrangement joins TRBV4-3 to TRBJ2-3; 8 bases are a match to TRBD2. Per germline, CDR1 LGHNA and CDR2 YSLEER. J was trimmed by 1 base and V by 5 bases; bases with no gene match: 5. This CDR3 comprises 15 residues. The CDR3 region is CASSYGGAGTDTQYF. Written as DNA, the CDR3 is TGCGCCAGCAGCTACGGGGGGGCTGGCACAGATACGCAGTATTTT.

CDR3 sequence reads: CASSDSGGRNYGYTF. Here the CDR3 DNA reads TGTGCCAGCAGCGACTCCGGGGGGCGCAACTATGGCTACACCTTC. This sequence joins TRBV2 and TRBJ1-2; D possibly corresponds to TRBD1 (6 bases). V lost 6 bases to trimming and J lost 2 bases, with 16 bases between them. CDR1 is SNHLY, CDR2 FYNNEI, per germline. The CDR3 runs to 15 residues.

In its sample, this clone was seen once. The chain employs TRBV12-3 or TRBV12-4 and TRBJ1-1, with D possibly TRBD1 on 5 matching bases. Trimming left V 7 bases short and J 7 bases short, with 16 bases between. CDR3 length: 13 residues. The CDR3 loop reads CASKLGHPDEAFF. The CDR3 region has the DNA TGTGCCAGCAAACTCGGACATCCAGATGAAGCTTTCTTT.

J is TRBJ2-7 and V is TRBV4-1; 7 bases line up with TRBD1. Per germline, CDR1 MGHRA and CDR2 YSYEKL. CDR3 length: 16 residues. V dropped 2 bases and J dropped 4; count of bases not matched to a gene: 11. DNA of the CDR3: TGCGCCAGCAGCCAACCTTGGGAAAGACAGGGTTACGAGCAGTACTTC. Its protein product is CASSQPWERQGYEQYF.

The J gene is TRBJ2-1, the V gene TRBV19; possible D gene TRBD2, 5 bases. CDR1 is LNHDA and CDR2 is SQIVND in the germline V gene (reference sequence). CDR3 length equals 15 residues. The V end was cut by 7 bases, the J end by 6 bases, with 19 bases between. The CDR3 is CASNGPGIVPNEQFF. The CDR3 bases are TGTGCCAGTAATGGGCCGGGGATTGTCCCCAATGAGCAGTTCTTC.

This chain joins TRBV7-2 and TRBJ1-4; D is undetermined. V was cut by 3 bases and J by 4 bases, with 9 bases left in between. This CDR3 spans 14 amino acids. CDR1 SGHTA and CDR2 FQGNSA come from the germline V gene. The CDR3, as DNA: TGTGCCAGCAGCTTCGGAGGAAGTAATGAAAAACTGTTTTTT. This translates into CASSFGGSNEKLFF.

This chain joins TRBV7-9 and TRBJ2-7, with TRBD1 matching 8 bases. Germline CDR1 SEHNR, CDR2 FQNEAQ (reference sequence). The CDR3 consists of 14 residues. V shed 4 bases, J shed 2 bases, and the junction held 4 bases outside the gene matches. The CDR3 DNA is TGTGCCAGCAGCTACGGGACAGGAACCTACGAGCAGTACTTC. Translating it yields CASSYGTGTYEQYF.

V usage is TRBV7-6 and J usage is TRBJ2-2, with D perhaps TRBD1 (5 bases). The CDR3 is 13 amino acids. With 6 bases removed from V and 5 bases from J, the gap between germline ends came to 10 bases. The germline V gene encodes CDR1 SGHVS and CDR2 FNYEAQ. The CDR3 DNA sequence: TGTGCCAGCAGTTCGACAGATACCGGGGAGCTGTTTTTT. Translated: CASSSTDTGELFF. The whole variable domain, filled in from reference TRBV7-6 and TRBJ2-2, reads GAGVSQSPRYKVTKRGQDVALRCDPISGHVSLYWYRQALGQGPEFLTYFNYEAQQDKSGLPNDRFSAERPEGSISTLTIQRTEQRDSAMYRCASSSTDTGELFFGEGSRLTVL.